Listed here is a single T cell receptor (beta chain). The V and J ends lost 6 bases and 1 base respectively, with 13 bases between them. This CDR3 region has 15 residues. The sample belongs to a study of CD8 T cells in Susac syndrome. Study-level information: Blood was drawn from patients with Susac syndrome. At that point, they were therapy-naive, on corticosteroids, or on intravenous immunoglobulin alone.

RNA amounts of roughly 0.5 to 1 ug underwent reverse transcription with random hexamers. It was immunoSEQ multiplex PCR that amplified TCR beta CDR3 across 54 Vbeta and 13 Jbeta. TCRdb analysed the immunoSEQ multiplex PCR reads with MiXCR anew, one entry per CDR3 protein. The data show approximately 190,000 distinct CDR3 sequences, 95% seen once. J is TRBJ1-5 and V is TRBV12-3 or TRBV12-4; D remains unclear. This receptor was identified in a human donor with Susac syndrome. Material for sequencing was CD8+ T cells from PBMCs. CDR3 amino acids: CASSSDWESNQPQHF. The CDR3 DNA is TGTGCCAGCAGCTCGGACTGGGAAAGCAATCAGCCCCAGCATTTT.